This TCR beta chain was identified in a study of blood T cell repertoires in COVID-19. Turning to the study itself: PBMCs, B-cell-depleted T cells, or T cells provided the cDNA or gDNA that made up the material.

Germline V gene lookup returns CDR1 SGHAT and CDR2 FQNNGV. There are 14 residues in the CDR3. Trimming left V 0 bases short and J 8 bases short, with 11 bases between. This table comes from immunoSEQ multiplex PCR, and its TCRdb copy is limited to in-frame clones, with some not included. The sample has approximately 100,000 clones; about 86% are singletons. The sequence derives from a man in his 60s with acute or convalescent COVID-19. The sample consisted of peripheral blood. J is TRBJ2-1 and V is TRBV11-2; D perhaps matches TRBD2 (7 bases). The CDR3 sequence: CASSLEWEGDEQFF. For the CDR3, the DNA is TGTGCCAGCAGCTTAGAATGGGAGGGGGATGAGCAGTTCTTC.